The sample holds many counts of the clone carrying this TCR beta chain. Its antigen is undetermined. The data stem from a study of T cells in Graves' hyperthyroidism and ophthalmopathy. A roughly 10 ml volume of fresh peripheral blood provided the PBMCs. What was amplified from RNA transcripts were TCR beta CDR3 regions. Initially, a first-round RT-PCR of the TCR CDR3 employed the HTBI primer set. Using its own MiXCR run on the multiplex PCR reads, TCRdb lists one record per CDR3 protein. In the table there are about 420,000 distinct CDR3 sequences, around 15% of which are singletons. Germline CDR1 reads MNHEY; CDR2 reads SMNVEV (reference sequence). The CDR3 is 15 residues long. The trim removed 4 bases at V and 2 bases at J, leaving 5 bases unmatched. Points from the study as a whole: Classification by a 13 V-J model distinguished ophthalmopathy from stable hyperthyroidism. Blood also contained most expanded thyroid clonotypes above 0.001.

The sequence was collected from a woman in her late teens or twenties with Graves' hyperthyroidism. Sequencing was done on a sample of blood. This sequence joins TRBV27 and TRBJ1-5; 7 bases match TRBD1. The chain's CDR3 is CASSSTGTGNQPQHF. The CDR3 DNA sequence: TGTGCCAGCAGTTCGACCGGGACAGGCAATCAGCCCCAGCATTTT.